What follows describes a single T cell receptor beta chain. This record comes from a study of type 1 and type 2 diabetes patients. Germline V lookup: CDR1 KGHSH, CDR2 LQKENI. The CDR3 is 16 amino acids. The PCR template was genomic DNA. The TCR beta CDR3 region was amplified using 30 forward and 13 reverse primers. A single record per CDR3 protein comes from TCRdb applying MiXCR to the multiplex PCR reads. The sample includes 250,000 to 300,000 distinct CDR3 sequences, roughly 50% seen only once; the top ten take about 13%. The chain links TRBV18 to TRBJ2-7; D is possibly TRBD1 (7 bases). The end of the DNA fits TRBJ2-5 better, so the J call may be wrong. The sequencing sample was made of peripheral blood mononuclear cells (PBMCs). This TCR was recovered from a man between 18 and 35 years old with type 2 diabetes. This CDR3 reads CASSPPTGRSGETQYF. CDR3 bases: TGTGCCAGCTCACCACCGACAGGGAGGTCGGGAGAGACCCAGTACTTC.